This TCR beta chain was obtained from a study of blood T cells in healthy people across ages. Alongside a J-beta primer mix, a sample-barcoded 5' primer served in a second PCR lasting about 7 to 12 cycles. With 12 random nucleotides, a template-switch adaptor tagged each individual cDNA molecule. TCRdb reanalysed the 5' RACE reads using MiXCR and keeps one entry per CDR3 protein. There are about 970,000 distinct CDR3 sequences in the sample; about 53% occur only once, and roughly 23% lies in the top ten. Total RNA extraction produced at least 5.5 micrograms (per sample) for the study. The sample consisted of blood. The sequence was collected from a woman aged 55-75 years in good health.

As DNA, the CDR3 is TGCAGTGCCCCGGGACTAGTCCCGAGCTCCTACAATGAGCAGTTCTTC. Translated: CSAPGLVPSSYNEQFF. V and J are TRBV20-1 and TRBJ2-1; 8 bases are shared with TRBD2. V was pared by 6 bases and J by 0 bases, with 10 bases of the junction left unmatched. This CDR3 has 16 residues. The germline CDR1 and CDR2 sequences are DFQATT and SNEGSKA (reference sequence).